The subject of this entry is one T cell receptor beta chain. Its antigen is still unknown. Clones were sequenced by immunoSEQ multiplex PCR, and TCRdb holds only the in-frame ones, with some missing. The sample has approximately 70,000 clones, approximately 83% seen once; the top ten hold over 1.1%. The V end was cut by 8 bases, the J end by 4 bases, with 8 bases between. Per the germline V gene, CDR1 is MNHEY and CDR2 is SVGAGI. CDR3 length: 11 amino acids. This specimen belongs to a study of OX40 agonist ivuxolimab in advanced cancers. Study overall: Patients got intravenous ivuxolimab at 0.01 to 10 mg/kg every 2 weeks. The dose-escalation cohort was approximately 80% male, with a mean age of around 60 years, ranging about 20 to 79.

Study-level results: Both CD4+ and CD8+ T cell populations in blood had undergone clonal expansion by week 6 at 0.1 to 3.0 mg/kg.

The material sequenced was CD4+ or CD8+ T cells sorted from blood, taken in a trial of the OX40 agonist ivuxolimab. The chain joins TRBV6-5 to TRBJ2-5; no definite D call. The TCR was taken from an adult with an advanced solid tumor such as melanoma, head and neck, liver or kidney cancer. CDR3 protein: CASGIGETQYF. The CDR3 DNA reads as TGTGCCAGCGGGATTGGAGAGACCCAGTACTTC.